Listed below are T cell receptor beta chains from one sample, sequenced in a study of blood T cells in healthy people across ages. TCRdb used MiXCR to reprocess the 5' RACE reads, holding one entry per CDR3 protein. The sample shows about 640,000 distinct CDR3 sequences, roughly 31% of them seen only once. Sequencing was performed on blood. These receptors all stem from a woman at least 80 years old in good health. CDR3s include the opening cysteine and the closing phenylalanine or tryptophan. D genes are given only for firm matches. The size entry is marked missing in some rows and otherwise reads once, few, many or a size class.

>NA|NA|TRBJ2-4|TRBV7-9
TGTGCCAGCAGCTTCGGGACTGTCAAAAACATTCAGTACTTC
CASSFGTVKNIQYF
>many|NA|TRBJ2-1|TRBV5-1
TGCGCCAGCAGTCCCGGGACTTTCTCCTACAATGAGCAGTTCTTC
CASSPGTFSYNEQFF
>many|NA|TRBJ2-7|TRBV27
TGTGCCAGCAGTTCAGGCGGGATTCTGGACGAGCAGTACTTC
CASSSGGILDEQYF
>NA|NA|TRBJ1-2|TRBV20-1
TGCAGTGCTAGGGACCGACCACAGGGATCTCGTGGCGGCTACACCTTC
CSARDRPQGSRGGYTF
>few|NA|TRBJ1-1|TRBV15
TGTGCCACCAGCAGAGATCTACAGCTGAACACTGAAGCTTTCTTT
CATSRDLQLNTEAFF
>NA|NA|TRBJ2-5|TRBV5-1
TGCGCCAGCAGCGGCGGACAAGAGGAAGAGGCCCAGTACTTC
CASSGGQEEEAQYF
>NA|NA|TRBJ2-3|TRBV2
TGTGCCAGCAGTGAAAACCCTCCAGGGCGCTTTCCAGATACGCAGTATTTT
CASSENPPGRFPDTQYF
>NA|TRBD2|TRBJ2-7|TRBV7-9
TGTGCCAGCAGCTCCAGACGGGGGGATTCTTACGAGCAGTACTTC
CASSSRRGDSYEQYF
>NA|NA|TRBJ2-7|TRBV20-1
TGCAGTGCTAAGCTTGTGGGGGGGCAGACCCGGTACTTC
CSAKLVGGQTRYF
>many|TRBD1|TRBJ1-6|TRBV5-1
TGCGCCAGCAGCTTGGAACCCGGGACAGTCCCGGGGTCACCCCTCCACTTT
CASSLEPGTVPGSPLHF
>NA|NA|TRBJ2-3|TRBV5-1
TGCGCCAGCAGCTTGGCCAGAGGGCTGGATACGCAGTATTTT
CASSLARGLDTQYF
>few|TRBD1|TRBJ2-7|TRBV18
TGTGCCAGCTCACTCGGACAGGGTCCTCCCTACGAGCAGTACTTC
CASSLGQGPPYEQYF
>few|NA|TRBJ2-2|TRBV9
TGTGCCAGCGGGACGGGCAGCCTACCAGGCACCGGGGAGCTGTTTTTT
CASGTGSLPGTGELFF
>many|TRBD2|TRBJ2-1|TRBV9
TGTGCCAGCAGCGTAGAACTAGCGGGGGCCGGGAATGAGCAGTTCTTC
CASSVELAGAGNEQFF
>many|TRBD1|TRBJ2-7|TRBV20-1
TGCAGTGCTAGCGGTCCGGGACAGGCCTCCTACGAGCAGTACTTC
CSASGPGQASYEQYF
>many|TRBD2|TRBJ2-3|TRBV20-1
TGCAGTGCTTCTAGCGGAAGCACAGATACGCAGTATTTT
CSASSGSTDTQYF
>many|TRBD2|TRBJ2-3|TRBV11-3
TGTGCCAGCAGCTTAGTCCTAGCGGGGGTCACAGATACGCAGTATTTT
CASSLVLAGVTDTQYF
>NA|NA|TRBJ1-5|TRBV10-3
TGTGCCATCAGTGAGTCGGGGGTGCTGGCCGATCAGCCCCAGCATTTT
CAISESGVLADQPQHF
>many|NA|TRBJ2-3|TRBV7-2
TGTGCCAGCAGCTTAGCGCGCCGAGGGCGCACAGATACGCAGTATTTT
CASSLARRGRTDTQYF
>many|NA|TRBJ2-1|TRBV30
TGTGCCTGGAGTGACCGGAGGGGTGAGCAGTTCTTC
CAWSDRRGEQFF
>many|TRBD2|TRBJ2-5|TRBV10-2
TGCGCCAGCAGTGATTTCGGGGGGGCCGGAGAGACCCAGTACTTC
CASSDFGGAGETQYF
>many|NA|TRBJ2-5|TRBV20-1
TGCAGTGCTACCCGACAGTCAGAGACCCAGTACTTC
CSATRQSETQYF
>NA|NA|TRBJ2-1|TRBV7-2
TGTGCCAGCAGCTCCTATGAGGGGGAGCACAATGAGCAGTTCTTC
CASSSYEGEHNEQFF
>many|NA|TRBJ1-2|TRBV6-1
TGTGCCAGCACCCGAACGATTAACTATGGCTACACCTTC
CASTRTINYGYTF
>NA|TRBD2|TRBJ2-1|TRBV6-4
TGTGCCAGCAGTGGGGAGGGCGGGGATGAGCAGTTCTTC
CASSGEGGDEQFF
>many|TRBD1|TRBJ2-3|TRBV5-1
TGCGCCAGCAGCTCGCAGGGGGCGGATACGCAGTATTTT
CASSSQGADTQYF
>many|TRBD2|TRBJ2-7|TRBV7-2
TGTGCCAGCGGAGGAGCGGGGGCCTACGAGCAGTACTTC
CASGGAGAYEQYF
>NA|NA|TRBJ2-1|TRBV20-1
TGCAGTGCCCCTTACCCCGTAGGGGGGGATCACAATGAGCAGTTCTTC
CSAPYPVGGDHNEQFF
>many|NA|TRBJ1-5|TRBV6-1
TGTGCCAGCGCAGTCCGCGGTGGATTCAATCAGCCCCAGCATTTT
CASAVRGGFNQPQHF
>many|NA|TRBJ1-6|TRBV18
TGTGCCAGCTCACCACCGTCGGGGGCGTCAAATAATTCACCCCTCCACTTT
CASSPPSGASNNSPLHF
>many|TRBD2|TRBJ2-1|TRBV20-1
TGCAGTGCTAGAGTTAGCGGGGCGGGTGAGCAGTTCTTC
CSARVSGAGEQFF
>NA|TRBD2|TRBJ2-3|TRBV5-6
TGTGCCAGCAGTTTATTAGCGGGGGTTCCCCTGGGCGCAGATACGCAGTATTTT
CASSLLAGVPLGADTQYF
>NA|TRBD2|TRBJ2-1|TRBV20-1
TGCAGTGTTCCCAGAGAGCGGGGGGGCCTGGGCAATGAGCAGTTCTTC
CSVPRERGGLGNEQFF
>many|NA|TRBJ1-2|TRBV6-1
TGTGCCAGCAGTCCCCCACAGGAGGTAAAGGAGGGCAAGGGCTACACCTTC
CASSPPQEVKEGKGYTF
>NA|NA|TRBJ2-5|TRBV12-3/TRBV12-4
TGTGCCAGCAGTCCCTCCAGGGGGGGGGGGGAGCAGTACTTC
CASSPSRGGGEQYF
>many|NA|TRBJ1-2|TRBV7-9
TGTGCCAGCAGAGTGACCCTTTCAACCTATGGCTACACCTTC
CASRVTLSTYGYTF
>many|TRBD1|TRBJ2-7|TRBV6-4
TGTGCCAGCTACAGTCCCAGGGGGGAGCAGTACTTC
CASYSPRGEQYF
>many|TRBD2|TRBJ2-7|TRBV29-1
TGCAGCGTTGAGGGACTAGCGGGTTACGAGCAGTACTTC
CSVEGLAGYEQYF
>NA|NA|TRBJ1-2|TRBV7-2
TGTGCCAGCAGCCGGGCCACAGGTCTTAACTATGGCTACACCTTC
CASSRATGLNYGYTF
>many|NA|TRBJ1-4|TRBV12-3/TRBV12-4
TGTGCCAGCAGCCCAGAGGTCAGGGCTAATGAAAAACTGTTTTTT
CASSPEVRANEKLFF
>few|NA|TRBJ1-1|TRBV4-3
TGCGCCAGCAGCCAAGTTTATGGCACTGAAGCTTTCTTT
CASSQVYGTEAFF
>NA|NA|TRBJ1-5|TRBV12-3/TRBV12-4
TGTGCCAGCAGTTTAGAGGCACACTATAGCAATCAGCCCCAGCATTTT
CASSLEAHYSNQPQHF
>NA|NA|TRBJ1-6|TRBV12-3/TRBV12-4
TGTGCCAGCAGTTTTGGCACATCGGGTAATTCACCCCTCCACTTT
CASSFGTSGNSPLHF
>NA|NA|TRBJ2-7|TRBV28
TGTGCCAGCAGTTCGAGATCGCGGGGCACCTACGAGCAGTACTTC
CASSSRSRGTYEQYF
>NA|NA|TRBJ2-1|TRBV15
TGTGCCACCAGCAGAGTAGCGCCCCTATACAATGAGCAGTTCTTC
CATSRVAPLYNEQFF
>many|NA|TRBJ1-5|TRBV6-2/TRBV6-3
TGTGCCAGCAGTTACCCTGAACCCGAGCAGCCCCAGCATTTT
CASSYPEPEQPQHF
>NA|NA|TRBJ2-7|TRBV30
TGTGCCTGGAGCCCGATGGGGGAACGAGAGCAGTACTTC
CAWSPMGEREQYF
>NA|TRBD1|TRBJ2-1|TRBV5-4
TGTGCCAGCAGCTTGGAGGACAGGAGTTACAATGAGCAGTTCTTC
CASSLEDRSYNEQFF